This TCR beta chain was observed in a study of T-cell memory formation after mild COVID-19. V gave up 4 bases and J gave up 1 base; unmatched junction bases: 10. This CDR3 spans 17 amino acids. The germline CDR1 and CDR2 sequences are KGHSH and LQKENI. MiXCR, applied by TCRdb to the 5' RACE reads, yields one record per CDR3 protein. The table includes about 240,000 distinct CDR3 sequences, approximately 10% detected once. There are many counts of this clonotype. This clonotype originated in a man aged 18 to 30 who had mild COVID-19 (a few samples of this study predate the infection). Cell type and time point are not known. The V gene is TRBV18, the J gene TRBJ1-1; 9 bases agree with TRBD1. The sample taken for sequencing was PBMCs or a T cell subset sorted from them (not recorded which). The CDR3 DNA reads as TGTGCCAGCTCACAGGCCGGGACAGGGTTTCGGAACACTGAAGCTTTCTTT. As protein: CASSQAGTGFRNTEAFF.